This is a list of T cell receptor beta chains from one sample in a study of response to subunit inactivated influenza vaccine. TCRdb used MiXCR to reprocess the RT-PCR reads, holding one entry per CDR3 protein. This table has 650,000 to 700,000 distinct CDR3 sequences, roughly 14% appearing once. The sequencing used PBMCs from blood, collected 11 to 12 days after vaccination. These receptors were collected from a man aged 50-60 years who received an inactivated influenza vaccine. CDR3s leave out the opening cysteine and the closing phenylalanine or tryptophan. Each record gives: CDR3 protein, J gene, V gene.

ASSSGSGTGGYT	TRBJ1-2	TRBV7-3
ASRSGLSYNEQF	TRBJ2-1	TRBV6-2/TRBV6-3
SAMDSVGIQY	TRBJ2-4	TRBV20-1
SARRGSHSNQPQH	TRBJ1-5	TRBV20-1
ASSHLTGLGVNEQF	TRBJ2-1	TRBV27
ASSSQGGRETQY	TRBJ2-5	TRBV5-5
ASSQDSTSGNYEQY	TRBJ2-7	TRBV4-2
ASSQRLAGVKNIQY	TRBJ2-4	TRBV2
SADASSDQETQY	TRBJ2-5	TRBV20-1
SVRTGDYGYT	TRBJ1-2	TRBV29-1
ASSSKGFGSPEAF	TRBJ1-1	TRBV6-1
ASSTGQQAYEQY	TRBJ2-7	TRBV18
AGHTGMDTQY	TRBJ2-3	TRBV30
ASSSGEYGYT	TRBJ1-2	TRBV7-2
ASSPRSNNSPLH	TRBJ1-6	TRBV14
SARGSGRETQY	TRBJ2-5	TRBV20-1
ATSDQGRNEQF	TRBJ2-1	TRBV24-1
ASSWGQGTDTQY	TRBJ2-3	TRBV5-1